The rows below give T cell receptor beta chains drawn from one sample of a study of blood T cell repertoires in COVID-19. This table comes from immunoSEQ multiplex PCR, and its TCRdb copy is limited to in-frame clones, with some not included. The data show fewer than 150,000 clones, over 75% seen once. Sequenced material: peripheral blood. These receptors originate from a woman in her seventies who had recovered from COVID-19. Both conserved end residues are part of each CDR3. The D gene is left open where the match is weak. Size is omitted from some rows. Given values are once, few, many or a class for expanded clones.

V,length,size,J,D,CDR3,DNA
TRBV18,14,-,TRBJ1-1,TRBD1,CASSLVDRDTEAFF,TGTGCCAGCTCACTCGTGGACAGGGACACTGAAGCTTTCTTT
TRBV28,13,-,TRBJ1-6,-,CASKPFRDSPLHF,TGTGCCAGCAAACCCTTCAGGGATTCACCCCTCCACTTT
TRBV7-2,19,-,TRBJ2-1,TRBD2,CASSFRASGSSHPTNEQFF,TGTGCCAGCAGCTTCCGGGCTAGCGGGAGTTCCCACCCAACCAATGAGCAGTTCTTC
TRBV7-2,14,-,TRBJ2-1,-,CASSLARTDNEQFF,TGTGCCAGCAGCTTAGCGCGGACAGATAATGAGCAGTTCTTC
TRBV10-3,12,-,TRBJ2-7,TRBD2,CAGGLAGGEQYF,TGTGCCGGGGGACTAGCGGGCGGCGAGCAGTACTTC
TRBV24-1,18,-,TRBJ2-3,-,CATSDFGAATERTDTQYF,TGTGCCACCAGTGATTTTGGGGCGGCTACCGAAAGAACAGATACGCAGTATTTT
TRBV7-7,15,-,TRBJ2-7,TRBD2,CASSPGTSGVYEQYF,TGTGCCAGCAGCCCCGGGACTAGCGGTGTCTACGAGCAGTACTTC
TRBV27,13,-,TRBJ1-1,TRBD1,CASSLSDRGEAFF,TGTGCCAGCAGTTTATCCGACAGGGGTGAAGCTTTCTTT
TRBV11-3,15,once,TRBJ2-5,-,CASSFRGNPGETQYF,TGTGCCAGCAGCTTCCGGGGGAACCCCGGGGAGACCCAGTACTTC
TRBV24-1,14,-,TRBJ1-2,TRBD1,CATSDSTGAVGYTF,TGTGCCACCAGTGATTCGACAGGGGCGGTGGGCTACACCTTC
TRBV7-6,18,-,TRBJ2-1,TRBD2,CASSLAPGLAGFISEQFF,TGTGCCAGCAGCTTAGCTCCGGGACTAGCGGGATTCATCAGTGAGCAGTTCTTC
TRBV7-5,18,-,TRBJ2-7,-,CARRRDRGMVWGSYEQYF,TGTGCCAGAAGAAGAGACAGGGGGATGGTCTGGGGCTCCTACGAGCAGTACTTC
TRBV3-1/TRBV3-2,13,-,TRBJ1-2,TRBD1,CASSPGGRGRDTF,TGTGCCAGCAGCCCGGGGGGCAGGGGGCGCGACACCTTC
TRBV30,14,-,TRBJ1-1,-,CAWTGGSGFTEAFF,TGTGCCTGGACAGGCGGGTCGGGATTCACTGAAGCTTTCTTT
TRBV3-1/TRBV3-2,17,-,TRBJ2-3,TRBD2,CASSPPGGSDLLDTQYF,TGTGCCAGCAGCCCACCCGGGGGGTCAGACCTGCTAGATACGCAGTATTTT
TRBV5-4,14,-,TRBJ2-7,-,CASSLYGGRNEQYF,TGTGCCAGCAGCTTGTACGGAGGGCGGAACGAGCAGTACTTC
TRBV5-6,13,-,TRBJ2-1,-,CASSLVRGNEQFF,TGTGCCAGCAGCTTGGTTAGGGGAAATGAGCAGTTCTTC
TRBV10-3,17,-,TRBJ1-4,TRBD1,CAISAATGATVNEKLFF,TGTGCCATCAGTGCGGCAACAGGGGCCACCGTTAATGAAAAACTGTTTTTT
TRBV6-4,15,-,TRBJ2-3,-,CASSEVRASTDTQYF,TGTGCCAGCAGTGAAGTGCGGGCGAGCACAGATACGCAGTATTTT
TRBV15,15,-,TRBJ2-1,TRBD2,CATSRELAGVDEQFF,TGTGCCACCAGCAGAGAACTAGCGGGAGTAGACGAGCAGTTCTTC